The rows below give T cell receptor beta chains drawn from one sample of a study of blood T cell repertoires in COVID-19. The repertoire was sequenced with immunoSEQ multiplex PCR; TCRdb's copy has only in-frame clones and lacks some. The top ten hold 6.9% of the sample, which has some 190,000 clones, approximately 85% seen once. The specimen was peripheral blood. Receptors were obtained from a man aged 80 or over with COVID-19, enrolled during active disease. CDR3s include the opening cysteine and the closing phenylalanine or tryptophan. Each record gives: V gene, D gene, J gene, clone size, CDR3 protein, CDR3 DNA. D genes are given only for firm matches. Expanded clones are given a class, and other clones once, few, many or no size at all.

V gene: TRBV2; D gene: -; J gene: TRBJ2-7; clone size: -; CDR3 protein: CASVYRTGNYEQYF; CDR3 DNA: TGTGCCAGCGTCTATAGGACGGGAAACTACGAGCAGTACTTC
V gene: TRBV7-2; D gene: TRBD2; J gene: TRBJ2-1; clone size: -; CDR3 protein: CASSLAPNGGGEGQFF; CDR3 DNA: TGTGCCAGCAGCTTAGCGCCTAATGGCGGGGGGGAAGGGCAGTTCTTC
V gene: TRBV6-2/TRBV6-3; D gene: -; J gene: TRBJ1-1; clone size: once; CDR3 protein: CASSYSGGVIEAFF; CDR3 DNA: TGTGCCAGCAGTTACTCGGGAGGGGTGATCGAAGCTTTCTTT
V gene: TRBV5-1; D gene: TRBD2; J gene: TRBJ2-2; clone size: -; CDR3 protein: CASSLSAGGNTGELFF; CDR3 DNA: TGCGCCAGCAGCTTGAGTGCGGGGGGGAACACCGGGGAGCTGTTTTTT
V gene: TRBV6-5; D gene: TRBD1; J gene: TRBJ2-1; clone size: -; CDR3 protein: CASRDRGRNEQFF; CDR3 DNA: TGTGCCAGCAGGGACAGGGGGCGAAATGAGCAGTTCTTC
V gene: TRBV5-1; D gene: TRBD1; J gene: TRBJ2-5; clone size: -; CDR3 protein: CASRLGRQGLQETQYF; CDR3 DNA: TGCGCCAGCAGATTGGGAAGACAGGGCCTCCAAGAGACCCAGTACTTC
V gene: TRBV6-6; D gene: -; J gene: TRBJ1-1; clone size: -; CDR3 protein: CASSHPRDGGNTEAFF; CDR3 DNA: TGTGCCAGCAGTCACCCCCGGGATGGGGGCAACACTGAAGCTTTCTTT
V gene: TRBV3-1/TRBV3-2; D gene: TRBD1; J gene: TRBJ2-3; clone size: -; CDR3 protein: CASSQRDRATDTQYF; CDR3 DNA: TGTGCCAGCAGCCAACGGGACAGGGCCACAGATACGCAGTATTTT
V gene: TRBV19; D gene: -; J gene: TRBJ2-7; clone size: -; CDR3 protein: CKAGACEQYF; CDR3 DNA: TGTAAGGCGGGGGCATGCGAGCAGTACTTC
V gene: TRBV27; D gene: TRBD1; J gene: TRBJ1-1; clone size: -; CDR3 protein: CASRTARDRGDQAFF; CDR3 DNA: TGTGCCAGCAGAACCGCTCGGGACAGGGGGGATCAAGCTTTCTTT
V gene: TRBV2; D gene: TRBD1; J gene: TRBJ1-4; clone size: -; CDR3 protein: CASSEGVYRGKLFF; CDR3 DNA: TGTGCCAGCAGTGAGGGGGTCTACAGGGGGAAACTGTTTTTT
V gene: TRBV28; D gene: TRBD1; J gene: TRBJ2-2; clone size: -; CDR3 protein: CASSPRQGLNTGELFF; CDR3 DNA: TGTGCCAGCAGCCCCCGACAGGGTTTGAACACCGGGGAGCTGTTTTTT
V gene: TRBV5-1; D gene: -; J gene: TRBJ2-7; clone size: -; CDR3 protein: CASSPRGTESNEQYF; CDR3 DNA: TGCGCCAGCAGCCCCCGCGGGACAGAAAGCAACGAGCAGTACTTC
V gene: TRBV4-2; D gene: -; J gene: TRBJ2-1; clone size: -; CDR3 protein: CASSQESGGPNEQFF; CDR3 DNA: TGTGCCAGCAGCCAAGAATCCGGGGGGCCCAATGAGCAGTTCTTC
V gene: TRBV3-1/TRBV3-2; D gene: -; J gene: TRBJ1-2; clone size: -; CDR3 protein: CASSQGASGYTF; CDR3 DNA: TGTGCCAGCAGCCAGGGGGCGTCTGGCTACACCTTC
V gene: TRBV7-9; D gene: TRBD1; J gene: TRBJ2-1; clone size: -; CDR3 protein: CASSFETGQGADNEQFF; CDR3 DNA: TGTGCCAGCAGCTTCGAGACGGGACAGGGGGCGGACAATGAGCAGTTCTTC
V gene: TRBV12-3/TRBV12-4; D gene: -; J gene: TRBJ1-2; clone size: -; CDR3 protein: CASSLNRYGYTF; CDR3 DNA: TGTGCCAGCAGTTTAAATCGCTATGGCTACACCTTC
V gene: TRBV4-2; D gene: TRBD2; J gene: TRBJ2-5; clone size: -; CDR3 protein: CASSQAGGFQETQYF; CDR3 DNA: TGTGCCAGCAGCCAAGCGGGGGGATTCCAAGAGACCCAGTACTTC
V gene: TRBV6-5; D gene: -; J gene: TRBJ1-1; clone size: few; CDR3 protein: CASSYDGGGEAFF; CDR3 DNA: TGTGCCAGCAGTTACGATGGGGGCGGAGAAGCTTTCTTT
V gene: TRBV2; D gene: TRBD2; J gene: TRBJ2-3; clone size: few; CDR3 protein: CASMGGSTDTQYF; CDR3 DNA: TGTGCCAGCATGGGGGGGAGCACAGATACGCAGTATTTT
V gene: TRBV10-3; D gene: TRBD2; J gene: TRBJ2-5; clone size: few; CDR3 protein: CAISTTSGGREETQYF; CDR3 DNA: TGTGCCATCAGTACGACTAGCGGGGGCCGAGAAGAGACCCAGTACTTC
V gene: TRBV19; D gene: -; J gene: TRBJ1-2; clone size: -; CDR3 protein: CASNPTGPYGYTF; CDR3 DNA: TGTGCCAGTAACCCGACAGGCCCCTATGGCTACACCTTC
V gene: TRBV7-2; D gene: TRBD1; J gene: TRBJ2-3; clone size: -; CDR3 protein: CASSLAGGATDTQYF; CDR3 DNA: TGTGCCAGCAGCTTAGCAGGGGGCGCCACAGATACGCAGTATTTT
V gene: TRBV5-6; D gene: TRBD1; J gene: TRBJ1-1; clone size: -; CDR3 protein: CASSSTGLGTEAFF; CDR3 DNA: TGTGCCAGCAGCTCGACAGGGCTCGGGACTGAAGCTTTCTTT
V gene: TRBV19; D gene: TRBD1; J gene: TRBJ1-2; clone size: -; CDR3 protein: CASSSPGQGYGYTF; CDR3 DNA: TGTGCCAGTAGTTCCCCTGGACAGGGATATGGCTACACCTTC
V gene: TRBV2; D gene: -; J gene: TRBJ1-2; clone size: -; CDR3 protein: CASSDVGASGYTF; CDR3 DNA: TGTGCCAGCAGTGACGTGGGGGCGAGTGGCTACACCTTC
V gene: TRBV7-3; D gene: -; J gene: TRBJ1-2; clone size: once; CDR3 protein: CASSLAGTANYGYTF; CDR3 DNA: TGTGCCAGCAGCCTCGCGGGGACTGCTAACTATGGCTACACCTTC
V gene: TRBV4-3; D gene: TRBD1; J gene: TRBJ1-2; clone size: once; CDR3 protein: CASSQGDRGFSEDGYTF; CDR3 DNA: TGCGCCAGCAGCCAAGGGGACAGGGGATTCTCGGAGGATGGCTACACCTTC
V gene: TRBV5-1; D gene: -; J gene: TRBJ2-2; clone size: -; CDR3 protein: CASSLVGQGNTGELFF; CDR3 DNA: TGCGCCAGCAGCTTGGTCGGCCAGGGGAACACCGGGGAGCTGTTTTTT
V gene: TRBV7-9; D gene: TRBD2; J gene: TRBJ2-7; clone size: -; CDR3 protein: CASSLLAGSYEQYF; CDR3 DNA: TGTGCCAGCAGCTTATTAGCGGGGAGCTACGAGCAGTACTTC
V gene: TRBV5-6; D gene: -; J gene: TRBJ1-5; clone size: -; CDR3 protein: CASSLRQETQPQHF; CDR3 DNA: TGTGCCAGCAGCTTAAGACAGGAGACTCAGCCCCAGCATTTT
V gene: TRBV3-1/TRBV3-2; D gene: -; J gene: TRBJ2-4; clone size: once; CDR3 protein: CASSQGPLAKNIQYF; CDR3 DNA: TGTGCCAGCAGCCAAGGCCCACTAGCCAAAAACATTCAGTACTTC
V gene: TRBV3-1/TRBV3-2; D gene: TRBD2; J gene: TRBJ2-1; clone size: -; CDR3 protein: CASSPQRGLAPQFF; CDR3 DNA: TGTGCCAGCAGCCCCCAGCGGGGGCTGGCCCCCCAGTTCTTC
V gene: TRBV20-1; D gene: -; J gene: TRBJ2-7; clone size: -; CDR3 protein: CSSEALYEQYF; CDR3 DNA: TGCAGCTCTGAGGCTCTCTACGAGCAGTACTTC
V gene: TRBV21-1; D gene: -; J gene: TRBJ1-4; clone size: -; CDR3 protein: CASSRTTGGNSTNEKLFF; CDR3 DNA: TGTGCCAGCAGCAGAACGACAGGGGGAAACTCAACTAATGAAAAACTGTTTTTT
V gene: TRBV10-3; D gene: TRBD1; J gene: TRBJ1-5; clone size: few; CDR3 protein: CAIAGTASNQPQHF; CDR3 DNA: TGTGCCATCGCCGGGACAGCAAGCAATCAGCCCCAGCATTTT
V gene: TRBV18; D gene: TRBD1; J gene: TRBJ1-1; clone size: -; CDR3 protein: CASSPTGQVNTEAFF; CDR3 DNA: TGTGCCAGCTCACCTACGGGACAGGTGAACACTGAAGCTTTCTTT
V gene: TRBV2; D gene: -; J gene: TRBJ2-3; clone size: -; CDR3 protein: CASSSGLSGTDTQYF; CDR3 DNA: TGTGCCAGCAGTAGCGGCCTCAGTGGCACAGATACGCAGTATTTT
V gene: TRBV2; D gene: -; J gene: TRBJ1-4; clone size: -; CDR3 protein: CASSEIPGATNEKLFF; CDR3 DNA: TGTGCCAGCAGTGAAATCCCGGGAGCAACTAATGAAAAACTGTTTTTT
V gene: TRBV5-1; D gene: TRBD2; J gene: TRBJ2-3; clone size: -; CDR3 protein: CASTASGGAVGTDTQYF; CDR3 DNA: TGCGCCAGCACCGCGAGCGGGGGGGCCGTCGGCACAGATACGCAGTATTTT
V gene: TRBV5-4; D gene: -; J gene: TRBJ1-6; clone size: -; CDR3 protein: CASTPGSGKGSSPLHF; CDR3 DNA: TGTGCCAGCACCCCAGGGTCTGGGAAAGGTAGTTCACCCCTCCACTTT
V gene: TRBV6-5; D gene: -; J gene: TRBJ2-7; clone size: -; CDR3 protein: CASSNPGISYEQYF; CDR3 DNA: TGTGCCAGCAGTAATCCGGGAATTTCCTACGAGCAGTACTTC